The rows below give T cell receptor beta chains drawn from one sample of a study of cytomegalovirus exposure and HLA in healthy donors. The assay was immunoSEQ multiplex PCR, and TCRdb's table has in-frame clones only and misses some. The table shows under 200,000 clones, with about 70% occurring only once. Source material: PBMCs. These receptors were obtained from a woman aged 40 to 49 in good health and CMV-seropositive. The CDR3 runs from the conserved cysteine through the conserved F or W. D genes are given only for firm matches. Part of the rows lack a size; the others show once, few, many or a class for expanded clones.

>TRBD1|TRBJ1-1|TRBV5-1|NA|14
TGCGCCAGCATCGAGGGGACAGGATCCACTGAAGCTTTCTTT
CASIEGTGSTEAFF
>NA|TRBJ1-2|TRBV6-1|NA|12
TGTGCCAGCAATAGACATCCCTATGGCTACCCCTTC
CASNRHPYGYPF
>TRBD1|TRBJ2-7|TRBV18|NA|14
TGTGCCAGCTCACCTTACGACAGGGACTACGAGCAGTACTTC
CASSPYDRDYEQYF
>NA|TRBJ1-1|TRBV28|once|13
TGTGCCAGCAGTTTATCCGGGAACACTGAAGCTTTCTTT
CASSLSGNTEAFF
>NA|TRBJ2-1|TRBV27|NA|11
TGTGCCAGCAGTACCCAGGGTGAGCAGTTCTTC
CASSTQGEQFF
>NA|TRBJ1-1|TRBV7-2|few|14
TGTGCCAGCAGCTTAACATTTACGGGACTTCAAGCTTTCTTT
CASSLTFTGLQAFF
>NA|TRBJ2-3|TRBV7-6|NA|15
TGTGCCAGCACCCAGGGGTCACCTAGCACAGATACGCAGTATTTT
CASTQGSPSTDTQYF
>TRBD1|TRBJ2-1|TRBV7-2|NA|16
TGTGCCAGCAGCTCCCGGGACAGGGGGGATAGCGATGAGCAGTTCTTC
CASSSRDRGDSDEQFF
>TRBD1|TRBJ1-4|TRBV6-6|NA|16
TGTGCCAGCAGTTCGGACAGGGCCCCTCGGGGTGAAAAACTGTTTTTT
CASSSDRAPRGEKLFF
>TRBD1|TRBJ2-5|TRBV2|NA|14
TGTGCCAGCAGTGGGGACAGGCCACAAGAGACCCAGTACTTC
CASSGDRPQETQYF
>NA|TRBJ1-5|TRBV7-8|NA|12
TGTGCCAGTTCAAAAAGCAATCAGCCCCAGCATTTT
CASSKSNQPQHF
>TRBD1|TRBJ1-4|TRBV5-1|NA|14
TGCGCCAGCAGTCCCAGGACAGGGAATGAAAAACTGTTTTTT
CASSPRTGNEKLFF
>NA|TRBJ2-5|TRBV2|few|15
TGTGCCAGCAGTGAAGCGCTATGGGCCCGGGAGACCCAGTACTTC
CASSEALWARETQYF
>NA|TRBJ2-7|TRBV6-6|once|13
TGTGCCAGCAGTTTTGAAGGGAGGACCGAGCAGTACTTC
CASSFEGRTEQYF
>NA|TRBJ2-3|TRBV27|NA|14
TGTGCCAGCACCTTAGCTGGCAAGCAAGATACGCAGTATTTT
CASTLAGKQDTQYF
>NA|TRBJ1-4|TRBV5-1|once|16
TGCGCCAGCAGCAGGGGAACTGTAGCAACTAATGAAAAACTGTTTTTT
CASSRGTVATNEKLFF
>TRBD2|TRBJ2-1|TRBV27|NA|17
TGTGCCAGCAGTTTGCCTAGACTAGCGGGGGGTCAAAATGAGCAGTTCTTC
CASSLPRLAGGQNEQFF
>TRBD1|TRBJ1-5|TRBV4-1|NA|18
TGCGCCAGCAGCCAAGAGGTAGACAGGGGGGACTTATTACAGCCCCAGCATTTT
CASSQEVDRGDLLQPQHF
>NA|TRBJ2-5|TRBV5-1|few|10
TGCGCCAGCGCAGGGGAGACCCAGTACTTC
CASAGETQYF
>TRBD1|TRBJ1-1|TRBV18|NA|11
TGTGCCAGCTCACCGGGACAGGAAGCTTTCTTT
CASSPGQEAFF
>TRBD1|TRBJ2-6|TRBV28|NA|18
TGTGCCAGCAGTTTCGGGACAGGGTCCATCTCTGGGGCCAACGTCCTGACTTTC
CASSFGTGSISGANVLTF
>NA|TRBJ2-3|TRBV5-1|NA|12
TGCGCCAGCAGCTCGAGCCCAGATACGCAGTATTTT
CASSSSPDTQYF
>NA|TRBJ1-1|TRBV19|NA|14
TGTGCCAGTAGAACTCTTGGCGGGAACACTGAAGCTTTCTTT
CASRTLGGNTEAFF
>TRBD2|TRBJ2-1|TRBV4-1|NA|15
TGCGCCAGCAGCCAACTTACTAGCGGGGGGCCTGAGCAGTTCTTC
CASSQLTSGGPEQFF
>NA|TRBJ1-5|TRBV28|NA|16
TGTGCCAGCAGTTCATACAGGGACGGGGACAATCAGCCCCAGCATTTT
CASSSYRDGDNQPQHF
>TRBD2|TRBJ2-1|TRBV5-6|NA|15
TGTGCCAGCAGCTTGGAGGGACTAGCGGGGGGGCGTGAGTTCTTC
CASSLEGLAGGREFF